The 24 T cell receptor beta chains given below trace back to one sample, sequenced in a study of T cells in Graves' hyperthyroidism and ophthalmopathy. The TCR beta CDR3 regions underwent amplification using RNA transcripts as the source. Carried out on the TCR CDR3, a first-round RT-PCR used the HTBI primer set. TCRdb re-called the multiplex PCR reads with MiXCR, one entry per CDR3 protein. The sample lists around 600,000 distinct CDR3 sequences, around 13% occurring once. The sample consisted of blood. The receptors come from a woman in her 50s with Graves' ophthalmopathy.

This clonotype occurred a few times. The genes are TRBV4-1 and TRBJ2-7, with D possibly TRBD2 on 7 matching bases. CDR3 length equals 15 residues. Between the trimmed V and J ends, which lost 1 base and 3 bases, there was a span of 13 bases. Germline V lookup: CDR1 MGHRA, CDR2 YSYEKL. CDR3 sequence: CASSQARGGSYEQYF. CDR3 nucleotide sequence: TGCGCCAGCAGCCAAGCCAGGGGAGGGAGCTACGAGCAGTACTTC.

This clonotype showed up many times. J is TRBJ2-1 and V is TRBV7-3, with 8 bases that match TRBD2. CDR3 length equals 15 residues. V was clipped by 1 base and J by 6 bases; unmatched bases: 5. CDR1 and CDR2 from the germline V gene are SGHTA and FQGTGA. In DNA form, the CDR3 reads TGTGCCAGCAGCTTAAACGGGAGGGTGTCCAATGAGCAGTTCTTC. Translating gives CASSLNGRVSNEQFF. Drawing the rest from reference TRBV7-3 and TRBJ2-1, the complete variable domain is GAGVSQTPSNKVTEKGKYVELRCDPISGHTALYWYRQSLGQGPEFLIYFQGTGAADDSGLPNDRFFAVRPEGSVSTLKIQRTERGDSAVYLCASSLNGRVSNEQFFGPGTRLTVL.

The sample holds a few counts of this clonotype. This chain connects TRBV20-1 to TRBJ2-5; a weak D match, TRBD1 (5 bases). CDR1 is DFQATT, CDR2 SNEGSKA, per germline (reference sequence). The V end lost 3 bases, the J end lost 6 bases, and 11 bases lay between the germline ends. CDR3 length equals 12 residues. The CDR3 bases are TGCAGTGCTAGCCCAGGGTCGAAGACCCAGTACTTC. Amino acid sequence: CSASPGSKTQYF.

A note on this clonotype: This could be a read error, since a much larger clone is one nucleotide away. The genes are TRBV6-1 and TRBJ1-1; the D is unclear. The germline V and J ends were trimmed by 2 bases and 0 bases, with 4 bases remaining between them. Per germline, CDR1 MNHNS and CDR2 SASEGT. The CDR3 totals 13 residues. CDR3 bases: TGTGCCAGCAGTGAAAGCCTGAACACTGAAGCTTTCTTT. Amino acid sequence: CASSESLNTEAFF.

In this sample, this clonotype turned up a few times. This chain connects TRBV4-3 to TRBJ2-3; 9 bases match TRBD1. V dropped 3 bases and J dropped 6; count of bases not matched to a gene: 7. The CDR3 is 15 residues long. Germline V CDR1 and CDR2: LGHNA, YSLEER. CDR3 region: CASSHTLGTGDTQYF. The CDR3 region has the DNA TGCGCCAGCAGCCACACCTTAGGGACAGGGGATACGCAGTATTTT.

The chain links TRBV19 to TRBJ2-1, with D maybe TRBD1 (6 bases). This CDR3 comprises 17 residues. Germline V gives CDR1 LNHDA, CDR2 SQIVND (reference sequence). The V end was cut by 3 bases, the J end by 4 bases, with 19 bases between. The CDR3 DNA follows: TGTGCCAGTAGTATTTTCTCAGGGGTCGGTACTTACAATGAGCAGTTCTTC. It specifies CASSIFSGVGTYNEQFF.

This clonotype was seen repeatedly, ten times or more. V is TRBV4-3 and J is TRBJ2-1; 8 nucleotides agree with TRBD2. From germline, CDR1 is LGHNA and CDR2 YSLEER. V lost 0 bases, J lost 3 bases, and 7 bases stayed unmatched. The CDR3 totals 17 residues. The CDR3 reads CASSQDWASGLYNEQFF. In DNA form, the CDR3 reads TGCGCCAGCAGCCAAGACTGGGCTAGCGGGCTCTACAATGAGCAGTTCTTC.

Concerning this clonotype itself: A much larger clone differs by one base, so this may be a read error. This chain joins TRBV6-2 or TRBV6-3 and TRBJ2-2; no reliable D call. The ends were cut back, 0 bases at V and 4 bases at J, with 3 bases in the middle. This CDR3 region has 13 residues. Germline CDR1 and CDR2: MNHEY and SVGEGT. In DNA form, the CDR3 reads TGTGCCAGCAGTTACTCGGTCACCGGGGAGCTGTTTTTT. It yields the protein CASSYSVTGELFF.

The genes are TRBV9 and TRBJ1-1; 7 bases agree with TRBD1. The CDR3 sequence is 15 residues long. Germline CDR1 and CDR2: SGDLS and YYNGEE. Trimming removed 0 bases from V and 1 base from J; junction bases left unmatched: 3. The CDR3 here is CASSVAGTENTEAFF. In DNA form, the CDR3 reads TGTGCCAGCAGCGTAGCGGGGACAGAGAACACTGAAGCTTTCTTT.

This clonotype has ten or more counts. The chain combines TRBV7-8 with TRBJ2-1, with D perhaps matching TRBD1 or TRBD2 (5 bases each). The V gene lost 8 bases and the J gene lost 4 bases, with 21 bases spanning the gap. The CDR3 covers 16 residues. The germline V gene has CDR1 SGHVS and CDR2 FQNEAQ. CDR3 sequence: CASDLWGTGSYNEQFF. The DNA for the CDR3 is TGTGCCAGCGACCTCTGGGGGACGGGGTCTTACAATGAGCAGTTCTTC.

In DNA form, the CDR3 reads TGCAGTGCTACAGGGAGGGTGATCAATCAGCCCCAGCATTTT. It is translated as CSATGRVINQPQHF. The rearrangement uses TRBV20-1 and TRBJ1-5; D perhaps matches TRBD1 (5 bases). The V gene's germline CDR1 is DFQATT and CDR2 SNEGSKA (reference sequence). CDR3 size: 14 residues. The V end lost 4 bases, the J end lost 3 bases, and 13 bases lay between the germline ends.

V is TRBV9 and J is TRBJ2-7, with D perhaps TRBD2 (6 bases). Germline CDR1 SGDLS, CDR2 YYNGEE. CDR3 length: 17 amino acids. V lost 0 bases, J lost 2 bases, and 18 bases lay in between. CDR3 sequence (DNA): TGTGCCAGCAGCGTAGGGGCTAGCGTGCGGGATACCTACGAGCAGTACTTC. Translating gives CASSVGASVRDTYEQYF.

This clonotype was seen a few times. The junction departs from the called germline gene at one end, perhaps through a read error. J is TRBJ2-1 and V is TRBV28; 14 bases align to TRBD2. Germline V gives CDR1 MDHEN, CDR2 SYDVKM. The CDR3 has 17 residues. The CDR3 spells CASSPIRPGLAGESRVF. The CDR3 region has the DNA TGTGCCAGCAGCCCAATTAGACCGGGACTAGCGGGGGAAAGTCGGGTCTTC.

A note on this clonotype: Because the CDR3 is missing its conserved closing phenylalanine or tryptophan, this is likely a read error. The gene calls are TRBV6-5 and TRBJ2-7; D is perhaps TRBD2 (5 bases). Trimming stripped 0 bases from V and 0 bases from J, with 9 bases between. Germline CDR1 is MNHEY and CDR2 is SVGAGI. This CDR3 is built from 15 residues. The chain's CDR3 is CASSYSTGFSYEQYL. The DNA of the CDR3 is TGTGCCAGCAGTTACTCTACGGGATTCTCCTACGAGCAGTACCTC.

This clonotype was detected a few times. The chain uses TRBV15 and TRBJ2-7; either TRBD1 or TRBD2 may supply D (5 bases each). The germline CDR1 and CDR2 sequences are LNHNV and YYDKDF (reference sequence). The CDR3 spans 14 residues. V gave up 6 bases and J gave up 3 bases, with 15 bases separating them. This chain's CDR3 is CATRKGTENYEQYF. The CDR3 DNA reads TGTGCCACCAGGAAGGGGACGGAGAACTACGAGCAGTACTTC. Drawing the rest from reference TRBV15 and TRBJ2-7, the complete variable domain is DAMVIQNPRYQVTQFGKPVTLSCSQTLNHNVMYWYQQKSSQAPKLLFHYYDKDFNNEADTPDNFQSRRPNTSFCFLDIRSPGLGDTAMYLCATRKGTENYEQYFGPGTRLTVT.

The chain is built from TRBV28 and TRBJ2-1, with 7 positions matching TRBD2. The germline V gene encodes CDR1 MDHEN and CDR2 SYDVKM. The CDR3 loop spans 16 amino acids. V was pared by 3 bases and J by 3 bases, with 8 bases of the junction left unmatched. CDR3 loop: CASSFNGGSFYNEQFF. The CDR3 DNA sequence: TGTGCCAGCAGTTTTAATGGCGGGAGTTTCTACAATGAGCAGTTCTTC.

In this sample, this clonotype turned up many times. The chain employs TRBV7-9 and TRBJ2-7, with D perhaps TRBD1 (7 bases). The CDR3 contains 15 residues. Trimming cost V 1 base and J 5 bases, with 15 bases left between them. The germline V gene encodes CDR1 SEHNR and CDR2 FQNEAQ (reference sequence). CDR3 protein: CASSLDAGQTHEQYF. The DNA for the CDR3 is TGTGCCAGCAGCTTAGACGCGGGACAGACCCACGAGCAGTACTTC.

This clonotype was seen only a few times. This chain links TRBV6-1 with TRBJ1-1; D might be TRBD1 (6 bases). Per germline, CDR1 MNHNS and CDR2 SASEGT. This CDR3 spans 16 amino acids. The CDR3 loop is CTGRYWAGDPNTEAFF. The CDR3, as DNA: TGTACCGGTCGCTATTGGGCAGGGGACCCGAACACTGAAGCTTTCTTT.

Many counts were recorded for this clonotype. The chain uses TRBV5-1 and TRBJ2-5; D not certain. With 0 bases removed from V and 5 bases from J, the gap between germline ends came to 8 bases. The CDR3 consists of 13 residues. Per germline, CDR1 SGHRS and CDR2 YFSETQ. CDR3 coding DNA: TGCGCCAGCAGCTTGGAATTACGCGAGACCCAGTACTTC. Its translation is CASSLELRETQYF.

In this sample, this clonotype turned up many times. The chain uses TRBV7-2 and TRBJ2-2, with 8 bases aligning to TRBD2. The V and J ends lost 7 bases and 6 bases, in that order; junction bases with no gene match: 10. The CDR3 is made up of 15 amino acids. In germline, CDR1 is SGHTA, CDR2 FQGNSA. The chain's CDR3 is CASTPAGTSAGELFF. CDR3 sequence (DNA): TGTGCCAGCACCCCGGCCGGGACTAGTGCCGGGGAGCTGTTTTTT.

Many counts were recorded for this clonotype. V is TRBV18 and J is TRBJ2-3; D might be TRBD1 (5 bases). The V and J ends lost 4 bases and 0 bases respectively, with 11 bases between them. CDR3 length equals 15 residues. Per germline, CDR1 KGHSH and CDR2 LQKENI. The CDR3 loop reads CASSLLQGSTDTQYF. The CDR3 DNA is TGTGCCAGCTCACTTTTGCAGGGAAGCACAGATACGCAGTATTTT.

Notes on this clonotype: The missing conserved phenylalanine or tryptophan at the end of this CDR3 makes a read error likely. This chain joins TRBV15 and TRBJ2-7; TRBD2 matches 7 bases. The junction had 14 bases not matched to a gene; V was cut back by 0 bases and J by 0 bases. Germline loops: CDR1 LNHNV, CDR2 YYDKDF (reference sequence). This CDR3 region has 19 residues. CDR3 loop: CATSRDGNGWLADSYEQYL. The CDR3 DNA reads as TGTGCCACCAGCAGAGATGGAAATGGTTGGCTAGCGGACTCCTACGAGCAGTACCTC.

The table lists this clonotype with many counts. The chain couples TRBV10-3 to TRBJ2-1; TRBD2 aligns across 14 bases. The V and J ends lost 6 bases and 5 bases, in that order; junction bases with no gene match: 12. The CDR3 length is 18 residues. CDR1 and CDR2 (germline): ENHRY, SYGVKD. This CDR3 reads CAISYPGLAGVGDNEQFF. The CDR3 DNA reads TGTGCCATCAGCTATCCGGGACTAGCGGGAGTTGGGGACAATGAGCAGTTCTTC.

At least ten counts were recorded for this clonotype. The chain uses TRBV7-8 and TRBJ2-2; tentatively, D is TRBD2 (5 bases). The V end lost 1 base, the J end lost 7 bases, and 10 bases lay between the germline ends. Germline CDR1 and CDR2: SGHVS and FQNEAQ. The CDR3 is 14 residues long. The DNA for the CDR3 is TGTGCCAGCAGCTTAGTACTAGGGTTCGGGGAGCTGTTTTTT. Amino acid sequence: CASSLVLGFGELFF.